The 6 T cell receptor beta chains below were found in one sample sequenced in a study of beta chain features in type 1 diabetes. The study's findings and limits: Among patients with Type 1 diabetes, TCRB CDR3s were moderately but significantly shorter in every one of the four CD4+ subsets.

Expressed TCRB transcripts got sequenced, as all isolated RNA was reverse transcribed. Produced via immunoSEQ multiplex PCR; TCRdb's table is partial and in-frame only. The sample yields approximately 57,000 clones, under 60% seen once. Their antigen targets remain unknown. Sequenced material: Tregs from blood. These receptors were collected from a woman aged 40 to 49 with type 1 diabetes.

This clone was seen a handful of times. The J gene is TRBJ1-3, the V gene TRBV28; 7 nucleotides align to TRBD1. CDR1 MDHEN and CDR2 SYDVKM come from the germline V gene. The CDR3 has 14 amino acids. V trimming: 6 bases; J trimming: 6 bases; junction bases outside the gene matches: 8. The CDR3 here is CASSSLQGQNTIYF. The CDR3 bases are TGTGCCAGCAGCTCCCTACAGGGGCAAAACACCATATATTTT.

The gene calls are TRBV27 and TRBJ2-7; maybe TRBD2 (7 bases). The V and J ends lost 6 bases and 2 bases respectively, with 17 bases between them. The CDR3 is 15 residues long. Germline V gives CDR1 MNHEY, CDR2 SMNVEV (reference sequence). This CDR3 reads CASRQGGAGTYEQYF. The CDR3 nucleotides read TGTGCCAGCAGGCAAGGGGGGGCAGGGACCTACGAGCAGTACTTC.

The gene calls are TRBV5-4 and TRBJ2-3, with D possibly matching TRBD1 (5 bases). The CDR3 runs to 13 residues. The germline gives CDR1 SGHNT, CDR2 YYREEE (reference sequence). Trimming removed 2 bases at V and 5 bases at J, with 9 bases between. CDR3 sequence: CASSFSGKDTQYF. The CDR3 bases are TGTGCCAGCAGCTTTTCAGGGAAAGATACGCAGTATTTT. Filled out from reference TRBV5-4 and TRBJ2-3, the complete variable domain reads ETGVTQSPTHLIKTRGQQVTLRCSSQSGHNTVSWYQQALGQGPQFIFQYYREEENGRGNFPPRFSGLQFPNYSSELNVNALELDDSALYLCASSFSGKDTQYFGPGTRLTVL.

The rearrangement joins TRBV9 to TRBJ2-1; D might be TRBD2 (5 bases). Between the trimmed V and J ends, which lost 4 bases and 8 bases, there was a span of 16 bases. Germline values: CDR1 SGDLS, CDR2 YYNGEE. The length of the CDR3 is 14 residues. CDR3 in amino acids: CASSKLIRRDEQFF. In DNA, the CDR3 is TGTGCCAGCAGCAAATTGATAAGGCGGGATGAGCAGTTCTTC.

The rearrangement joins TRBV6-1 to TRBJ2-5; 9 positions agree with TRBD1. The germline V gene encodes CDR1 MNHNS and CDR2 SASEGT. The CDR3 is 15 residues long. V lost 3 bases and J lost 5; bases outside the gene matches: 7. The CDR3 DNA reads TGTGCCAGCAGTGAGCTACAGGGGGCTTGGGAGACCCAGTACTTC. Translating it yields CASSELQGAWETQYF.

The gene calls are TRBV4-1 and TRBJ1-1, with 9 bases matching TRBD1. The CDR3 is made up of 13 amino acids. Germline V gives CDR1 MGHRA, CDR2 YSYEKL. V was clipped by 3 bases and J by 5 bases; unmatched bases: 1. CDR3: CASSQDRGTEAFF. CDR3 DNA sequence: TGCGCCAGCAGCCAGGACAGGGGAACTGAAGCTTTCTTT.